The 25 T cell receptor beta chains presented below share a single source sample, sequenced in a study of T cells in Graves' hyperthyroidism and ophthalmopathy. Amplified TCR beta CDR3 regions came from RNA transcripts. With the HTBI primer set, the TCR CDR3 went through a first round of RT-PCR. TCRdb reprocessed the multiplex PCR reads with MiXCR, giving one entry per CDR3 protein. The sample gives about 840,000 distinct CDR3 sequences, more than 30% of which show up once; 7.5% to 9.5% is in the top ten. Sequencing was done on a sample of blood. The source of these receptors is a man aged 18-30 years with Graves' hyperthyroidism.

This clonotype was seen many times. The chain recombines TRBV10-3 with TRBJ2-7, with TRBD1 matching over 8 bases. V lost 2 bases to trimming and J lost 0 bases; unmatched junction nucleotides: 0. CDR1 and CDR2 from the germline V gene are ENHRY and SYGVKD. The CDR3 has 14 amino acids. DNA for the CDR3: TGTGCCATCAGTGAGGGGACAGGCTCCTACGAGCAGTACTTC. Translating it yields CAISEGTGSYEQYF.

As for this clonotype: Since a much larger clone is just one base distant, this may be a read error. V gene TRBV29-1 combines with J gene TRBJ2-5, with D possibly matching TRBD1 (5 bases). The CDR3 contains 16 residues. V lost 2 bases, J lost 1 base, and 17 bases lay in between. Per the germline V gene, CDR1 is SQVTM and CDR2 is ANQGSEA. In DNA form, the CDR3 reads TGCAGCGTTGAACCGTCCTTCCTAGGGGCCCAAGAGACCCAGTACTTC. Encoded protein: CSVEPSFLGAQETQYF.

Note on this clonotype: This may be a read error: a much more frequent sequence differs by one nucleotide. This chain uses TRBV7-8 with TRBJ1-5, with D maybe TRBD1 (6 bases). This CDR3 has 14 amino acids. The germline gives CDR1 SGHVS, CDR2 FQNEAQ. CDR3 loop: CAGSPRPGDQPQHF. The CDR3 DNA follows: TGTGCCGGCAGCCCTCGCCCAGGGGATCAGCCCCAGCATTTT.

This clonotype was counted ten times or more. The V gene is TRBV10-3, the J gene TRBJ2-7; TRBD2 is a possible D gene (6 bases). Germline V gene data show CDR1 as ENHRY and CDR2 as SYGVKD. The CDR3 runs to 13 residues. V was pared by 8 bases and J by 3 bases, with 14 bases between. CDR3 loop: CAILRGTNYEQYF. Here the CDR3 DNA reads TGTGCCATCCTCCGCGGGACGAACTACGAGCAGTACTTC.

The chain has TRBV12-3 or TRBV12-4 and TRBJ2-6; 10 nucleotides line up with TRBD2. With 3 bases clipped from V and 3 bases from J, the junction kept 8 bases outside the gene matches. This CDR3 spans 18 amino acids. CDR3 protein: CASSFYSGGPIGANVLTF. CDR3 sequence (DNA): TGTGCCAGCAGTTTTTATAGCGGGGGGCCTATTGGGGCCAACGTCCTGACTTTC.

This clonotype was counted at least ten times. This chain connects TRBV29-1 to TRBJ2-5; weak D call: TRBD1 (5 bases). The CDR3 is made up of 13 amino acids. V dropped 4 bases and J dropped 2 bases, with 11 bases sitting between them. CDR1 SQVTM and CDR2 ANQGSEA come from the germline V gene. The CDR3 sequence: CSVGDSQQETQYF. The CDR3 DNA sequence: TGCAGCGTTGGCGACAGTCAACAAGAGACCCAGTACTTC. Using reference TRBV29-1 and TRBJ2-5 for the parts outside the CDR3, the full variable domain is SAVISQKPSRDICQRGTSLTIQCQVDSQVTMMFWYRQQPGQSLTLIATANQGSEATYESGFVIDKFPISRPNLTFSTLTVSNMSPEDSSIYLCSVGDSQQETQYFGPGTRLLVL.

This clonotype has more than one count but fewer than ten. This rearrangement joins TRBV2 to TRBJ2-7; D perhaps matches TRBD1 (6 bases). The germline V gene has CDR1 SNHLY and CDR2 FYNNEI. CDR3 length: 14 residues. V lost 5 bases, J lost 5 bases, and 16 bases lay in between. CDR3 loop: CASSYSSQGNEQYF. Written as DNA, the CDR3 is TGTGCCAGCAGTTACTCGAGCCAGGGGAACGAGCAGTACTTC. Together with reference TRBV2 and TRBJ2-7, the CDR3 gives the full variable domain: EPEVTQTPSHQVTQMGQEVILRCVPISNHLYFYWYRQILGQKVEFLVSFYNNEISEKSEIFDDQFSVERPDGSNFTLKIRSTKLEDSAMYFCASSYSSQGNEQYFGPGTRLTVT.

The gene calls are TRBV29-1 and TRBJ2-1; 8 nucleotides agree with TRBD1. V was clipped by 6 bases and J by 10 bases; unmatched bases: 5. Germline V gene data show CDR1 as SQVTM and CDR2 as ANQGSEA. The CDR3 consists of 11 residues. The CDR3 here is CSVPGGDEQFF. CDR3 bases: TGCAGCGTCCCAGGGGGCGACGAGCAGTTCTTC.

There are many counts of this clonotype. The chain links TRBV5-1 to TRBJ1-5, with a tentative D call TRBD1 (5 bases). V dropped 3 bases and J dropped 4 bases, with 8 bases sitting between them. The CDR3 extends over 13 amino acids. Per the germline V gene, CDR1 is SGHRS and CDR2 is YFSETQ. Here the CDR3 reads CASSWGDNQPQHF. CDR3 bases: TGCGCCAGCAGCTGGGGCGATAATCAGCCCCAGCATTTT.

Only a few counts were recorded for this clonotype. The chain joins TRBV6-6 to TRBJ2-2; 9 positions agree with TRBD1. Trimming removed 1 base from V and 0 bases from J; junction bases left unmatched: 0. This CDR3 region has 16 residues. The V gene's germline CDR1 is MNHNY and CDR2 SVGAGI (reference sequence). The CDR3 region is CASSYWTGANTGELFF. The DNA of the CDR3 is TGTGCCAGCAGTTACTGGACAGGGGCGAACACCGGGGAGCTGTTTTTT.

This clonotype was seen only a few times. J is TRBJ1-5 and V is TRBV27; D is tentatively TRBD1 or TRBD2 (5 bases each). The J call may not be correct, given that the DNA end is closer to TRBJ2-3. The CDR3 consists of 14 residues. Germline CDR1 is MNHEY and CDR2 is SMNVEV (reference sequence). In nucleotides, the CDR3 is TGTGCCAGCAGTTTAGGGACGGCAAATCAGCCCCAGTATTTT. Translated: CASSLGTANQPQYF.

The CDR3 here is CSAGPGNSPLHF. For the CDR3, the DNA is TGCAGTGCTGGACCAGGGAATTCACCCCTCCACTTT. This chain links TRBV20-1 with TRBJ1-6; perhaps TRBD1 as D (5 bases). The V gene's germline CDR1 is DFQATT and CDR2 SNEGSKA (reference sequence). With 5 bases removed from V and 7 bases from J, the gap between germline ends came to 9 bases. The CDR3 extends over 12 amino acids.

The rearrangement uses TRBV19 and TRBJ1-3; D is unresolved. Trimming cost V 3 bases and J 3 bases, with 6 bases left between them. From germline, CDR1 is LNHDA and CDR2 SQIVND (reference sequence). This CDR3 has 13 residues. CDR3 residues: CASSIDIGNTIYF. CDR3 bases: TGTGCCAGTAGTATTGACATTGGAAACACCATATATTTT.

This clonotype was counted between two and nine times. This sequence joins TRBV2 and TRBJ1-1, with a weak D call TRBD1 (5 bases). Germline CDR1 reads SNHLY; CDR2 reads FYNNEI. The germline V and J ends were trimmed by 5 bases and 0 bases, with 10 bases remaining between them. This CDR3 region has 14 residues. CDR3 residues: CASSWTTVNTEAFF. In DNA form, the CDR3 reads TGTGCCAGCAGTTGGACAACCGTGAACACTGAAGCTTTCTTT.

The gene calls are TRBV11-2 and TRBJ2-6; a possible D gene is TRBD2 (6 bases). Germline values: CDR1 SGHAT, CDR2 FQNNGV. The CDR3 totals 16 residues. V gave up 4 bases and J gave up 4 bases, with 14 bases separating them. The CDR3 spells CASSWGGGHGANVLTF. CDR3 DNA sequence: TGTGCCAGCAGCTGGGGAGGAGGGCACGGGGCCAACGTCCTGACTTTC.

This chain connects TRBV20-1 to TRBJ1-1, with 9 bases matching TRBD1. From germline, CDR1 is DFQATT and CDR2 SNEGSKA (reference sequence). This CDR3 region has 13 residues. V shed 8 bases and J 0 bases; nucleotides not matched to a gene: 4. For the CDR3, the DNA is TGCAGTCCGGGACAGGGTGTGAACACTGAAGCTTTCTTT. Protein: CSPGQGVNTEAFF.

This clonotype was detected only a few times. The chain combines TRBV19 with TRBJ1-1; perhaps TRBD1 as D (5 bases). The CDR3 is 14 residues long. Germline CDR1 reads LNHDA; CDR2 reads SQIVND (reference sequence). V lost 4 bases, J lost 2 bases, and 11 bases lay in between. CDR3 in amino acids: CASSTPTVNTEAFF. The DNA for the CDR3 is TGTGCCAGTAGTACCCCGACAGTCAACACTGAAGCTTTCTTT.

Comments on this clonotype: This may be a read error, as it is one base from a much larger clone. The CDR3 DNA reads as TGTGCCAGCAGGTTTGCGGGACTCCAAGAGACCCAGTACTTC. This translates into CASRFAGLQETQYF. The chain joins TRBV2 to TRBJ2-5, with D possibly TRBD2 on 6 matching bases. Germline-derived CDR1 and CDR2 are SNHLY and FYNNEI. Trimming removed 6 bases at V and 1 base at J, with 12 bases between. This CDR3 region has 14 residues.

This rearrangement joins TRBV4-1 to TRBJ2-7; 8 nucleotides agree with TRBD1. The CDR3 consists of 14 residues. J lost 6 bases, V lost 4 bases, and 8 bases had no gene match. The germline V gene has CDR1 MGHRA and CDR2 YSYEKL. CDR3 protein: CASSLGQGTSEQYF. CDR3 sequence (DNA): TGCGCCAGCAGCCTCGGACAGGGTACCTCCGAGCAGTACTTC.

This clonotype has at least ten counts. The chain combines TRBV24-1 with TRBJ2-2, with TRBD2 as a possible D gene (5 bases). V lost 9 bases and J lost 6, with 13 bases in between. Germline CDR1 reads KGHDR; CDR2 reads SFDVKD. The CDR3 runs to 13 residues. This chain's CDR3 is CATSGGRAGELFF. The CDR3 coding sequence is TGTGCCACCTCCGGAGGTCGCGCCGGGGAGCTGTTTTTT.

This chain connects TRBV12-3 or TRBV12-4 to TRBJ1-4; TRBD1 matches at 8 bases. The V and J ends lost 5 bases and 5 bases, in that order; junction bases with no gene match: 10. The CDR3 has 16 residues. CDR3 protein: CASSPPGTGLNEKLFF. As DNA, the CDR3 is TGTGCCAGCAGTCCCCCCGGGACAGGATTAAATGAAAAACTGTTTTTT.

In its sample, this clonotype was seen many times. CDR3 in DNA: TGTGCCACGGCGAGGCGGACGCAAGAGACCCAGTACTTC. This sequence encodes CATARRTQETQYF. The chain links TRBV7-7 to TRBJ2-5; D is ambiguous. Germline V gives CDR1 SSHAT, CDR2 FNYEAQ (reference sequence). V was clipped by 10 bases and J by 2 bases, with 14 bases between them. The CDR3 covers 13 residues. The full variable domain, completed using reference TRBV7-7 and TRBJ2-5, is GAGVSQSPRYKVTKRGQDVTLRCDPISSHATLYWYQQALGQGPEFLTYFNYEAQPDKSGLPSDRFSAERPEGSISTLTIQRTEQRDSAMYRCATARRTQETQYFGPGTRLLVL.

This clonotype was observed many times. The gene calls are TRBV2 and TRBJ2-2, with no clear D. Germline V lookup: CDR1 SNHLY, CDR2 FYNNEI. This CDR3 has 14 residues. V lost 6 bases to trimming and J lost 1 base, with 9 bases between them. The CDR3 here is CASSFGVNTGELFF. DNA for the CDR3: TGTGCCAGCAGCTTCGGAGTGAACACCGGGGAGCTGTTTTTT. Looking up the rest from reference TRBV2 and TRBJ2-2 gives the full variable domain: EPEVTQTPSHQVTQMGQEVILRCVPISNHLYFYWYRQILGQKVEFLVSFYNNEISEKSEIFDDQFSVERPDGSNFTLKIRSTKLEDSAMYFCASSFGVNTGELFFGEGSRLTVL.

V is TRBV7-9 and J is TRBJ1-1, with D perhaps TRBD1 (5 bases). The CDR3 extends over 14 amino acids. The V end was cut by 4 bases, the J end by 3 bases, with 12 bases between. CDR1 is SEHNR and CDR2 is FQNEAQ in the germline V gene (reference sequence). The CDR3, as DNA: TGTGCCAGCAGCTACGACAGCGTCTACACTGAAGCTTTCTTT. As protein: CASSYDSVYTEAFF.

The CDR3: CASSLLGQVPYEQYF. CDR3 in DNA: TGTGCCAGCAGTTTACTGGGACAGGTACCATACGAGCAGTACTTC. V and J are TRBV12-3 or TRBV12-4 and TRBJ2-7; 8 nucleotides match TRBD1. This CDR3 has 15 residues. Trimming cost V 2 bases and J 4 bases; bases outside gene matches: 7.